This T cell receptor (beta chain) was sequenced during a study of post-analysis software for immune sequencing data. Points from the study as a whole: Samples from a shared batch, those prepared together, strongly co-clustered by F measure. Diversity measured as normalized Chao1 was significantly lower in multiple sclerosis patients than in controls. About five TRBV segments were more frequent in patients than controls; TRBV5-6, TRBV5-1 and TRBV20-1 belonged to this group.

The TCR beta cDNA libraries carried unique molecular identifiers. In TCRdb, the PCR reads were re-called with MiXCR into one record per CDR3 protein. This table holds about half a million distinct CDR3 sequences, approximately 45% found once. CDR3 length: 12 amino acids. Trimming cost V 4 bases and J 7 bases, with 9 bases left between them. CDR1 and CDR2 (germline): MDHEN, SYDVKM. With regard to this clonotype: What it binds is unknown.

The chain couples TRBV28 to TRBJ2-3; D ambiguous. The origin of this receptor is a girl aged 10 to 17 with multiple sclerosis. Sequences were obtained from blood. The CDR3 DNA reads TGTGCCAGCAGTTCGTCCTTCCATACGCAGTATTTT. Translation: CASSSSFHTQYF.